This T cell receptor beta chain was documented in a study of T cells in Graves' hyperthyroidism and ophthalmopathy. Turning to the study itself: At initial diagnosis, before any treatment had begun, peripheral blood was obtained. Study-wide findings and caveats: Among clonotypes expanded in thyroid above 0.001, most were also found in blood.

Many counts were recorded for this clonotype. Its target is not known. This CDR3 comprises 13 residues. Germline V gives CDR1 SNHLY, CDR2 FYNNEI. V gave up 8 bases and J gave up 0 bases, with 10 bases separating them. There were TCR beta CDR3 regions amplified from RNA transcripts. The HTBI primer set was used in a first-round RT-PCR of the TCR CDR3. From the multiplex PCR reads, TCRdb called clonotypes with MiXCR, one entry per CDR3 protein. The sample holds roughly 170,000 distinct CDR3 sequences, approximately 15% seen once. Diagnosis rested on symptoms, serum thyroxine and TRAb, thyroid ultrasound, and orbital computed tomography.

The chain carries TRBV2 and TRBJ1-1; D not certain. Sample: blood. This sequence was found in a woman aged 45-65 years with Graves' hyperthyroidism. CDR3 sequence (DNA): TGTGCCAGCTCGGATATAATGAACACTGAAGCTTTCTTT. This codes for CASSDIMNTEAFF.